This T cell receptor (beta chain) was sequenced in a study of blood T cell repertoires in COVID-19. Study in general: The analysed material was cDNA or gDNA that came from T cells, B-cell-depleted T cells, or PBMCs.

Produced via immunoSEQ multiplex PCR; TCRdb's table is partial and in-frame only. Among around 220,000 clones listed, less than 85% were seen once. This CDR3 contains 13 residues. CDR1 MDHEN and CDR2 SYDVKM come from the germline V gene. V dropped 6 bases and J dropped 3 bases, with 10 bases sitting between them. Sequencing input: peripheral blood. The chain joins TRBV28 to TRBJ2-3; a weak D match, TRBD1 (5 bases). This TCR was recovered from a woman of 80 years or more with active or convalescent COVID-19. CDR3 sequence: CASRASGTDTQYF. The CDR3 coding sequence is TGTGCCAGCAGAGCCTCAGGGACAGATACGCAGTATTTT.